This TCR beta chain was sequenced for a study of blood T cell repertoires in COVID-19. Study-wide background: The United States, Italy and Spain provided the acute and convalescent COVID-19 samples.

Original data processing: Reference gene primer amplification yielded estimated nucleated cell counts. Measured with immunoSEQ multiplex PCR; TCRdb has only the in-frame clones, and not every one. V and J calls and clone size follow that table, whereas D and trimming were derived from the DNA. The data contain more than 95,000 clones, roughly 90% of them singletons. From germline, CDR1 is KGHSH and CDR2 LQKENI. V shed 2 bases and J shed 7 bases, with 14 bases lying between them. This CDR3 is built from 15 residues. The rearrangement uses TRBV18 and TRBJ1-4; D perhaps matches TRBD1 (6 bases). Sequencing used peripheral blood. This clonotype originated in a man in his fifties or sixties with acute or convalescent COVID-19. The CDR3 spells CASSPNRESGEKLFF. CDR3 bases: TGTGCCAGCTCACCAAACAGGGAGTCGGGTGAAAAACTGTTTTTT.